A single sample gave rise to the 30 T cell receptor beta chains below, sequenced in a study of OX40 agonist ivuxolimab in advanced cancers. Repertoires were generated with immunoSEQ multiplex PCR, while TCRdb's copy carries only in-frame clones and drops some. Among approximately 27,000 clones listed, approximately 84% were seen once. Sequencing used CD4+ or CD8+ T cells sorted from blood, obtained in a trial of the OX40 agonist ivuxolimab. The receptors derive from an adult with an advanced solid tumor such as melanoma, head and neck, liver or kidney cancer.

The rearrangement joins TRBV2 to TRBJ2-7; D possibly corresponds to TRBD1 (7 bases). The CDR3 consists of 15 residues. With 6 bases removed from V and 5 bases from J, the gap between germline ends came to 20 bases. Germline V gene data show CDR1 as SNHLY and CDR2 as FYNNEI. The CDR3 DNA reads TGTGCCAGCAGCAGAGGAGGGGGCGCTTCCCACGAGCAGTACTTC. This gives the protein CASSRGGGASHEQYF. Full variable domain (outside the CDR3, taken from reference TRBV2 and TRBJ2-7): EPEVTQTPSHQVTQMGQEVILRCVPISNHLYFYWYRQILGQKVEFLVSFYNNEISEKSEIFDDQFSVERPDGSNFTLKIRSTKLEDSAMYFCASSRGGGASHEQYFGPGTRLTVT.

The chain is built from TRBV9 and TRBJ1-5; D remains ambiguous. Germline V gene data show CDR1 as SGDLS and CDR2 as YYNGEE. V shed 5 bases and J shed 7 bases, with 13 bases lying between them. The length of the CDR3 is 13 residues. CDR3 loop: CASRPDPIQPQHF. The CDR3 coding sequence is TGTGCCAGCAGACCCGACCCAATCCAGCCCCAGCATTTT. The whole variable domain, filled in from reference TRBV9 and TRBJ1-5, reads DSGVTQTPKHLITATGQRVTLRCSPRSGDLSVYWYQQSLDQGLQFLIQYYNGEERAKGNILERFSAQQFPDLHSELNLSSLELGDSALYFCASRPDPIQPQHFGDGTRLSIL.

CDR3 sequence reads: CASSQEVRVYEQYF. In nucleotides, the CDR3 is TGCGCCAGCAGCCAAGAGGTTAGAGTCTACGAGCAGTACTTC. V is TRBV4-3 and J is TRBJ2-7; D ambiguous. The germline gives CDR1 LGHNA, CDR2 YSLEER. The CDR3 extends over 14 amino acids. V was cut by 0 bases and J by 3 bases, with 9 bases left in between.

The V and J genes are TRBV5-6 and TRBJ2-1; 8 bases map to TRBD2. CDR1 is SGHDT, CDR2 YYEEEE, per germline. V was pared by 4 bases and J by 0 bases, with 9 bases of the junction left unmatched. There are 17 residues in the CDR3. The CDR3 spells CASSPTWSGSSYNEQFF. In DNA form, the CDR3 reads TGTGCCAGCAGCCCGACCTGGAGCGGGAGCTCCTACAATGAGCAGTTCTTC. Full variable domain (rest looked up from reference TRBV5-6 and TRBJ2-1): DAGVTQSPTHLIKTRGQQVTLRCSPKSGHDTVSWYQQALGQGPQFIFQYYEEEERQRGNFPDRFSGHQFPNYSSELNVNALLLGDSALYLCASSPTWSGSSYNEQFFGPGTRLTVL.

This chain links TRBV15 with TRBJ1-5; TRBD1 might be the D (5 bases). This CDR3 comprises 14 residues. CDR1 and CDR2 (germline): LNHNV, YYDKDF (reference sequence). V was shortened by 0 bases and J by 7 bases, with 10 bases between the two germline ends. The CDR3 here is CATSREGGEQPQHF. CDR3 coding DNA: TGTGCCACCAGCAGAGAGGGAGGGGAACAGCCCCAGCATTTT.

The DNA for the CDR3 is TGTGCCAGCAGCCCGGGGAGCAATCAGCCCCAGCATTTT. The encoded protein is CASSPGSNQPQHF. V is TRBV9 and J is TRBJ1-5; D uncertain. V dropped 4 bases and J dropped 1 base, with 6 bases sitting between them. Germline lookup yields CDR1 SGDLS and CDR2 YYNGEE. CDR3 size: 13 residues.

The V gene is TRBV4-2, the J gene TRBJ1-4, with 9 positions matching TRBD1. Germline CDR1 is LGHNA and CDR2 is YNFKEQ. The V segment lost 0 bases and the J segment 6 bases; nucleotides outside the gene matches: 5. This CDR3 contains 16 residues. The CDR3 region is CASSQDWGQGYEKLFF. The CDR3 DNA reads as TGTGCCAGCAGCCAAGATTGGGGACAGGGATATGAAAAACTGTTTTTT.

Note on this clone: The same CDR3 can be traced to other DNA sequences in this sample. The CDR3, as DNA: TGTGCCAGCAGCGGTGGGCAGGGGGCAGGGGAGACCCAGTACTTC. Translated, it gives CASSGGQGAGETQYF. The V gene is TRBV9, the J gene TRBJ2-5; 8 bases map to TRBD1. The ends lost 3 bases at V and 5 bases at J; junction bases unmatched: 9. Looked up from germline, CDR1 is SGDLS and CDR2 is YYNGEE. The CDR3 runs 15 residues.

The chain has TRBV7-9 and TRBJ1-2, with D possibly matching TRBD1 (6 bases). The CDR3 contains 15 residues. CDR1 and CDR2 (germline): SEHNR, FQNEAQ (reference sequence). V was trimmed by 4 bases and J by 8 bases, leaving 20 bases between them. The chain's CDR3 is CASSSFRGRLFGYTF. The CDR3 nucleotides read TGTGCCAGCAGCTCTTTCAGGGGAAGGCTTTTCGGCTACACCTTC.

V usage is TRBV25-1 and J usage is TRBJ2-1; 9 positions agree with TRBD2. The CDR3 consists of 14 residues. Trimming at V came to 4 bases and at J to 8 bases, leaving 6 bases not matched to a gene. Looked up from germline, CDR1 is MGHDK and CDR2 is SYGVNS. The CDR3 bases are TGTGCCAGCAGTGCCCTAGCGGGACCGGATGAGCAGTTCTTC. Protein product: CASSALAGPDEQFF.

V gene TRBV11-3 combines with J gene TRBJ2-3, with D unclear. There are 13 residues in the CDR3. V lost 5 bases, J lost 6 bases, and 12 bases lay in between. Per the germline V gene, CDR1 is SGHNT and CDR2 is YENEEA. The CDR3 DNA sequence: TGTGCCAGCAGCCCCCGAGGTCGGGATACGCAGTATTTT. Encoded protein: CASSPRGRDTQYF. The variable domain in full, with the rest retrieved from reference TRBV11-3 and TRBJ2-3, is EAGVVQSPRYKIIEKKQPVAFWCNPISGHNTLYWYLQNLGQGPELLIRYENEEAVDDSQLPKDRFSAERLKGVDSTLKIQPAELGDSAVYLCASSPRGRDTQYFGPGTRLTVL.

The rearrangement links TRBV5-4 to TRBJ2-7; TRBD2 might be the D (5 bases). The ends were cut back, 4 bases at V and 5 bases at J, with 19 bases in the middle. This CDR3 comprises 15 residues. Looked up from germline, CDR1 is SGHNT and CDR2 is YYREEE (reference sequence). This CDR3 reads CASSPWGGGVNEQYF. The DNA for the CDR3 is TGTGCCAGCAGCCCTTGGGGTGGAGGCGTGAACGAGCAGTACTTC. The full variable domain, with the rest looked up from reference TRBV5-4 and TRBJ2-7, is ETGVTQSPTHLIKTRGQQVTLRCSSQSGHNTVSWYQQALGQGPQFIFQYYREEENGRGNFPPRFSGLQFPNYSSELNVNALELDDSALYLCASSPWGGGVNEQYFGPGTRLTVT.

The chain has TRBV4-1 and TRBJ1-2; D ambiguous. Between the trimmed V and J ends, which lost 1 base and 0 bases, there was a span of 6 bases. Germline CDR1 MGHRA, CDR2 YSYEKL. The length of the CDR3 is 14 residues. The CDR3 DNA reads TGCGCCAGCAGCCAAGTCGGGGCTAACTATGGCTACACCTTC. Its translation: CASSQVGANYGYTF.

The chain has TRBV29-1 and TRBJ2-1; no firm D call. Germline CDR1 SQVTM, CDR2 ANQGSEA. The CDR3 loop spans 11 amino acids. V was pared by 7 bases and J by 4 bases, with 8 bases between. The CDR3 DNA sequence: TGCAGCGGCGAAGGGTACAATGAGCAGTTCTTC. Encoded protein: CSGEGYNEQFF.

The chain uses TRBV5-1 and TRBJ2-2; TRBD2 aligns across 10 bases. Looked up from germline, CDR1 is SGHRS and CDR2 is YFSETQ. The CDR3 is 16 residues long. Unmatched junction bases numbered 10, after V lost 4 bases and J lost 7 bases. CDR3: CASSVPSGSRSGELFF. The CDR3 nucleotides read TGCGCCAGCAGCGTTCCTAGCGGGAGCCGAAGCGGGGAGCTGTTTTTT.

This clone has just one count. The V and J genes are TRBV4-2 and TRBJ2-5, with D hard to call. V shed 1 base and J shed 5 bases, with 17 bases lying between them. CDR3 length: 16 residues. Germline CDR1 reads LGHNA; CDR2 reads YNFKEQ. CDR3 nucleotide sequence: TGTGCCAGCAGCCAAGTACCGTCAAACCCCGGGGAGACCCAGTACTTC. Translated, it gives CASSQVPSNPGETQYF.

About this clone itself: Germline is not matched at one junction end, which may reflect a read error. The chain employs TRBV7-7 and TRBJ2-7; 9 bases are shared with TRBD1. Germline V gives CDR1 SSHAT, CDR2 FNYEAQ (reference sequence). The CDR3 is 15 amino acids. In nucleotides, the CDR3 is TGTGCTAGCAGCTTCCCGGGACAGGGAGATCGGGAGCAGTACTTC. This encodes CASSFPGQGDREQYF.

This clone was found a few times. The chain is built from TRBV15 and TRBJ2-7; 7 nucleotides match TRBD1. V lost 7 bases and J lost 2; bases outside the gene matches: 5. Germline CDR1 is LNHNV and CDR2 is YYDKDF (reference sequence). The CDR3 has 13 amino acids. DNA of the CDR3: TGTGCCACCAACGCCGGGACAGCCTACGAGCAGTACTTC. Its translation is CATNAGTAYEQYF.

The chain has TRBV14 and TRBJ2-7, with a weak D call TRBD2 (6 bases). The CDR3 is 13 residues long. In germline, CDR1 is SGHDN, CDR2 FVKESK. V was clipped by 3 bases and J by 3 bases, with 9 bases between them. In nucleotides, the CDR3 is TGTGCCAGCAGCCATGGGGGAGGCTACGAGCAGTACTTC. It yields the protein CASSHGGGYEQYF. Based on the CDR3 plus reference TRBV14 and TRBJ2-7, the full variable domain is EAGVTQFPSHSVIEKGQTVTLRCDPISGHDNLYWYRRVMGKEIKFLLHFVKESKQDESGMPNNRFLAERTGGTYSTLKVQPAELEDSGVYFCASSHGGGYEQYFGPGTRLTVT.

The chain employs TRBV2 and TRBJ2-1, with 11 bases fitting TRBD1. J gave up 7 bases and V 8 bases, and 10 bases lay outside the gene matches. The length of the CDR3 is 15 residues. The germline CDR1 and CDR2 sequences are SNHLY and FYNNEI. The CDR3 loop reads CASQPGQGEINEQFF. CDR3 sequence (DNA): TGTGCCAGCCAACCGGGACAGGGGGAAATTAATGAGCAGTTCTTC.

The gene calls are TRBV5-6 and TRBJ2-1; 14 bases align to TRBD2. From germline, CDR1 is SGHDT and CDR2 YYEEEE. After removal of 3 bases from V and 2 bases from J, the junction contained 1 base not matched to a gene. The CDR3 contains 16 residues. DNA for the CDR3: TGTGCCAGCAGCTGGGGACTAGCGGGGGCCTACAATGAGCAGTTCTTC. This codes for CASSWGLAGAYNEQFF.

The table lists this clone with a count of one. The chain has TRBV2 and TRBJ2-1; 8 bases are shared with TRBD2. This CDR3 contains 15 residues. Germline loops: CDR1 SNHLY, CDR2 FYNNEI. V dropped 3 bases and J dropped 4; count of bases not matched to a gene: 5. The CDR3 reads CASSEAGRAYNEQFF. The CDR3 bases are TGTGCCAGCAGTGAGGCCGGGAGGGCTTACAATGAGCAGTTCTTC.

This clone was recorded only once. V and J are TRBV2 and TRBJ2-7; D unresolved. CDR3 length equals 13 residues. V dropped 7 bases and J dropped 0 bases, with 10 bases sitting between them. Germline CDR1 is SNHLY and CDR2 is FYNNEI. CDR3 in amino acids: CASTWSDSYEQYF. CDR3 coding DNA: TGTGCCAGCACTTGGTCAGACTCCTACGAGCAGTACTTC.

This chain links TRBV28 with TRBJ2-1, with D perhaps matching TRBD2 (5 bases). Deletions cut 9 bases from V and 6 bases from J, with 24 bases between. The CDR3 length is 16 residues. Germline assignment: CDR1 MDHEN and CDR2 SYDVKM. The CDR3 sequence: CASEALEASIGNEQFF. The CDR3 DNA reads as TGTGCCAGTGAGGCGTTGGAAGCTAGCATCGGCAATGAGCAGTTCTTC.

The chain carries TRBV14 and TRBJ2-5; D gene unclear. The V and J ends lost 0 bases and 4 bases respectively, with 18 bases between them. Per germline, CDR1 SGHDN and CDR2 FVKESK. The CDR3 totals 17 residues. The CDR3 nucleotides are TGTGCCAGCAGCCAAGAAGGTGTAACTGCCCCGGGAGAGACCCAGTACTTC. Its protein is CASSQEGVTAPGETQYF.

This clone showed up just once. The chain has TRBV25-1 and TRBJ1-4, with D maybe TRBD1 (5 bases). The CDR3 contains 12 residues. Trimming stripped 6 bases from V and 11 bases from J, with 13 bases between. The germline CDR1 and CDR2 sequences are MGHDK and SYGVNS. The chain's CDR3 is CASSPGGEKLFF. The CDR3 DNA reads as TGTGCCAGCAGCCCTGGGGGGGAGAAACTGTTTTTT.

A note on this clone: Other DNA sequences of this sample code for an identical CDR3. This chain uses TRBV19 with TRBJ2-3, with 8 bases matching TRBD1. The CDR3 has 14 residues. Unmatched junction bases numbered 4, after V lost 7 bases and J lost 1 base. Germline CDR1 and CDR2: LNHDA and SQIVND (reference sequence). Here the CDR3 DNA reads TGTGCCAGTACCTCGGGACAGGGCACAGATACGCAGTATTTT. Protein: CASTSGQGTDTQYF. The whole variable domain, remainder taken from reference TRBV19 and TRBJ2-3, is DGGITQSPKYLFRKEGQNVTLSCEQNLNHDAMYWYRQDPGQGLRLIYYSQIVNDFQKGDIAEGYSVSREKKESFPLTVTSAQKNPTAFYLCASTSGQGTDTQYFGPGTRLTVL.

This rearrangement joins TRBV5-8 to TRBJ2-7; 10 bases align to TRBD1. With 3 bases clipped from V and 2 bases from J, the junction kept 5 bases outside the gene matches. Per the germline V gene, CDR1 is SGHTS and CDR2 is YDEGEE. This CDR3 region has 15 residues. The CDR3: CASSSRDRGTYEQYF. The CDR3 coding sequence is TGTGCCAGCAGCTCCCGGGACAGGGGAACCTACGAGCAGTACTTC. The variable domain in full, with the rest retrieved from reference TRBV5-8 and TRBJ2-7, is EAGVTQSPTHLIKTRGQQATLRCSPISGHTSVYWYQQALGLGLQFLLWYDEGEERNRGNFPPRFSGRQFPNYSSELNVNALELEDSALYLCASSSRDRGTYEQYFGPGTRLTVT.

This clone was observed a single time. The chain has TRBV5-1 and TRBJ2-2, with unresolved D. Germline-derived CDR1 and CDR2 are SGHRS and YFSETQ. The V end was cut by 6 bases, the J end by 4 bases, with 13 bases between. The CDR3 consists of 14 residues. The CDR3: CASTLNPSTGELFF. The CDR3 DNA is TGCGCCAGCACTCTGAACCCGTCCACCGGGGAGCTGTTTTTT.

J is TRBJ1-5 and V is TRBV28; 9 bases map to TRBD1. The CDR3 runs 18 residues. Germline V CDR1 and CDR2: MDHEN, SYDVKM. V was clipped by 6 bases and J by 4 bases; unmatched bases: 16. The CDR3 reads CASRSSGTGLSRNQPQHF. The CDR3 nucleotides read TGTGCCAGCAGATCCTCAGGGACAGGGCTGTCACGGAATCAGCCCCAGCATTTT.